This entry concerns a single TCR beta chain. This sample was taken from a study of blood T cell repertoires in COVID-19. Overall study context: Samples taken during acute and convalescent COVID-19 were collected in the United States, Italy and Spain. Sources were T cells, B-cell-depleted T cells, or PBMCs; the material itself was cDNA or gDNA.

How the authors handled the data: By means of reference gene primer amplification, nucleated cell counts were estimated. Generated by immunoSEQ multiplex PCR, the TCRdb table keeps only in-frame clones and is missing some. From that table come the V and J calls and clone size; the DNA was used to work out D and trimming. The sample records nearly 60,000 clones, 90% being singletons. CDR1 and CDR2 from the germline V gene are LGHNA and YSLEER. Trimming pared 1 base from V and 4 bases from J, leaving 15 bases between. This CDR3 has 16 residues. The chain joins TRBV4-3 to TRBJ2-3; D is possibly TRBD2 (6 bases). The receptor comes from a man aged 55 to 70 with active COVID-19. What was sequenced was peripheral blood. DNA of the CDR3: TGCGCCAGCAGCCAAGGAGGAGGGAGTGTATCAGATACGCAGTATTTT. Its protein is CASSQGGGSVSDTQYF.